The clone carrying this TCR beta chain showed up just a few times. Its antigen is not known. The treatment was: 15 Gy SBRT to primary tumor, nephrectomy 4 weeks later. The tumor was a clear cell renal cell carcinoma. Sequenced by immunoSEQ multiplex PCR; TCRdb stores in-frame clones only, minus some. The sample has 15,000 to 20,000 clones, about 50% seen once. Germline V gene sequence: CDR1 MDHEN, CDR2 SYDVKM. There are 13 residues in the CDR3. Deletions cut 3 bases from V and 7 bases from J, with 13 bases between. This specimen belongs to a study of radiation and T cells in renal cell carcinoma. General study findings and limits: From baseline, blood top tumor clonotypes peaked at 2 weeks post-radiation. Irradiated tumors held more dominant CDR3 motifs than control tumors.

The rearrangement links TRBV28 to TRBJ2-7; either TRBD1 or TRBD2 may supply D (5 bases each). The origin of this receptor is a man aged 45-65 years with renal cell carcinoma. The source material was tumor tissue, sampled from a patient whose treatment included radiotherapy and nephrectomy. This CDR3 is CASSLSGSREQYF. The CDR3 DNA is TGTGCCAGCAGTTTGTCAGGGAGTCGGGAGCAGTACTTC.